In this sample, the clone carrying this T cell receptor beta chain turned up many times. What it binds is unknown. The data stem from a study of T-cell memory formation after mild COVID-19. Overall study findings and caveats: A second wave expanding day 15 to 37 was CD4+-biased; contracting clones were balanced.

Libraries for TCRalpha and TCRbeta carried sample barcodes and unique molecular identifiers via 5'RACE. TCRdb recomputed calls from the 5' RACE reads with MiXCR, one row per CDR3 protein. The sample has 200,000 to 250,000 distinct CDR3 sequences; 9% to 10% are singletons. The sequencing input was PBMCs or a T cell subset sorted from them (not recorded which). This clonotype originated in a man in his late teens or twenties who had mild COVID-19 (a few samples of this study predate the infection). Cell type and time point are not known.

Here the CDR3 reads CASSPSGGSGNLYNEQFF. The DNA for the CDR3 is TGTGCCAGCAGCCCCAGTGGGGGTAGCGGGAATCTTTACAATGAGCAGTTCTTC. The chain employs TRBV7-2 and TRBJ2-1; 8 nucleotides line up with TRBD2. The germline CDR1 and CDR2 sequences are SGHTA and FQGNSA. CDR3 length: 18 amino acids. Unmatched junction bases numbered 16, after V lost 5 bases and J lost 4 bases.